What follows are 28 T cell receptor beta chains derived from one specimen sequenced in a study of PD-L1 blockade in urothelial cancer (dated by TCRdb to 2017 to 2019). This specimen's time point label, interpreted: pretreatment peripheral blood. Library preparation was by the immunoSEQ multiplex PCR assay. TCRdb mirrors the immuneACCESS table, restricted to in-frame sequences. Some clones are absent from its copies; in checked studies, under half trace to an unresolved V gene, and the reason for the others is unknown. The table for this sample lists roughly 95,000 clones; 80% to 90% of them were counted only once. Approximately 2% of the sample rests with the top ten. The material was PBMCs, obtained around atezolizumab (anti-PD-L1) treatment. These receptors were obtained from a man aged 60 to 69 with urothelial cancer.

This chain uses TRBV6-1 with TRBJ2-1, with 9 bases identical to TRBD1. The CDR3 is 15 residues long. Losses at the gene ends were 3 bases for V and 7 bases for J; bases not matched to a gene: 7. Germline CDR1 is MNHNS and CDR2 is SASEGT. The CDR3 reads CASSDGGTGWNEQFF. DNA for the CDR3: TGTGCCAGCAGTGATGGAGGGACAGGGTGGAATGAGCAGTTCTTC.

This clone was counted between two and nine times. The chain links TRBV11-2 to TRBJ2-2; possibly TRBD2 for D (6 bases). The CDR3 is 16 amino acids. Per germline, CDR1 SGHAT and CDR2 FQNNGV. V was cut by 5 bases and J by 1 base, with 14 bases left in between. The CDR3 loop is CASSPHGRGNTGELFF. CDR3 bases: TGTGCCAGCAGCCCCCATGGGCGGGGGAACACCGGGGAGCTGTTTTTT. Full variable domain (remainder filled in from reference TRBV11-2 and TRBJ2-2): EAGVAQSPRYKIIEKRQSVAFWCNPISGHATLYWYQQILGQGPKLLIQFQNNGVVDDSQLPKDRFSAERLKGVDSTLKIQPAKLEDSAVYLCASSPHGRGNTGELFFGEGSRLTVL.

The chain couples TRBV18 to TRBJ2-2; maybe TRBD2 (5 bases). Trimming pared 3 bases from V and 0 bases from J, leaving 11 bases between. The CDR3 extends over 16 amino acids. Germline CDR1 reads KGHSH; CDR2 reads LQKENI. The CDR3 loop reads CASSPSEVANTGELFF. The CDR3 nucleotides are TGTGCCAGCTCACCGTCGGAGGTGGCGAACACCGGGGAGCTGTTTTTT.

This clone was recorded only once. The gene calls are TRBV7-6 and TRBJ2-1; 12 bases map to TRBD2. The CDR3 length is 15 residues. Germline CDR1 and CDR2: SGHVS and FNYEAQ. After removal of 1 base from V and 10 bases from J, the junction contained 5 bases not matched to a gene. CDR3 coding DNA: TGTGCCAGCAGCTTAGGGACTAGCGGGATCGGAGAGCAGTTCTTC. It codes for CASSLGTSGIGEQFF.

In DNA form, the CDR3 reads TGTGCCAGCAGCTTGGCCGGGAGGGAGCTGTTTTTT. This encodes CASSLAGRELFF. V gene TRBV5-5 combines with J gene TRBJ2-2; tentatively, D is TRBD2 (5 bases). The CDR3 extends over 12 amino acids. Trimming cost V 0 bases and J 9 bases, with 6 bases left between them. Germline loops: CDR1 SGHKS, CDR2 YYEKEE (reference sequence).

In nucleotides, the CDR3 is TGTGCCAGTAGCCCTGACAGAATAGCTAACTATGGCTACACCTTC. It encodes CASSPDRIANYGYTF. The chain couples TRBV19 to TRBJ1-2, with a weak D call TRBD1 (5 bases). This CDR3 has 15 residues. Germline V lookup: CDR1 LNHDA, CDR2 SQIVND (reference sequence). Deletions cut 6 bases from V and 0 bases from J, with 14 bases between.

The chain employs TRBV18 and TRBJ2-7, with 8 bases fitting TRBD1. The junction had 5 bases not matched to a gene; V was cut back by 6 bases and J by 4 bases. The CDR3 sequence is 13 residues long. Germline V gives CDR1 KGHSH, CDR2 LQKENI. The CDR3 here is CASSLRDRYEQYF. The CDR3 region has the DNA TGTGCCAGCTCTCTCCGGGACAGGTACGAGCAGTACTTC.

This chain joins TRBV7-9 and TRBJ2-5, with D hard to call. This CDR3 spans 13 amino acids. The germline V gene encodes CDR1 SEHNR and CDR2 FQNEAQ (reference sequence). With 4 bases removed from V and 1 base from J, the gap between germline ends came to 7 bases. CDR3: CASSSTSQETQYF. In nucleotides, the CDR3 is TGTGCCAGCAGCTCCACATCCCAAGAGACCCAGTACTTC.

This chain links TRBV11-2 with TRBJ2-1, with TRBD2 identical over 9 bases. After removal of 5 bases from V and 10 bases from J, the junction contained 12 bases not matched to a gene. CDR3 length: 15 residues. From germline, CDR1 is SGHAT and CDR2 FQNNGV. The CDR3 DNA is TGTGCCAGCAGCGCAAGCGCTAGCGGGATTGAGGAGCAGTTCTTC. Translation: CASSASASGIEEQFF.

The chain is built from TRBV28 and TRBJ2-5; 8 bases map to TRBD1. The germline V gene has CDR1 MDHEN and CDR2 SYDVKM. Trimming removed 3 bases from V and 5 bases from J; junction bases left unmatched: 5. The CDR3 is 14 amino acids. CDR3 coding DNA: TGTGCCAGCAGTTTGACAGGGGCTGGGGAGACCCAGTACTTC. It translates to CASSLTGAGETQYF. Drawing the rest from reference TRBV28 and TRBJ2-5, the complete variable domain is DVKVTQSSRYLVKRTGEKVFLECVQDMDHENMFWYRQDPGLGLRLIYFSYDVKMKEKGDIPEGYSVSREKKERFSLILESASTNQTSMYLCASSLTGAGETQYFGPGTRLLVL.

The J gene is TRBJ2-2, the V gene TRBV11-3; 7 bases fit TRBD1. This CDR3 comprises 16 residues. CDR1 is SGHNT and CDR2 is YENEEA in the germline V gene. Germline trimming cut 5 bases from V and 4 bases from J; bases unmatched to any gene: 10. The CDR3 bases are TGTGCCAGCAGCCCCCGGGGACAGCTGACCACCGGGGAGCTGTTTTTT. It specifies CASSPRGQLTTGELFF.

The genes are TRBV5-4 and TRBJ2-5, with a tentative D call TRBD2 (6 bases). CDR3 size: 16 residues. V dropped 0 bases and J dropped 3 bases, with 15 bases sitting between them. Germline V CDR1 and CDR2: SGHNT, YYREEE (reference sequence). CDR3 sequence (DNA): TGTGCCAGCAGCTTGGTGGTCGGAGCGGGTGAAGAGACCCAGTACTTC. It is translated as CASSLVVGAGEETQYF. Supplemented by reference TRBV5-4 and TRBJ2-5, the full variable domain reads ETGVTQSPTHLIKTRGQQVTLRCSSQSGHNTVSWYQQALGQGPQFIFQYYREEENGRGNFPPRFSGLQFPNYSSELNVNALELDDSALYLCASSLVVGAGEETQYFGPGTRLLVL.

The V call is TRBV7-2, the J call TRBJ2-7; 10 positions match TRBD1. With V trimmed by 4 bases and J by 6 bases, 6 bases remained unmatched. This CDR3 has 14 residues. The germline V gene encodes CDR1 SGHTA and CDR2 FQGNSA. The CDR3 bases are TGTGCCAGCAGCTCCGACAGGGGGCGCCTCGAGCAGTACTTC. It specifies CASSSDRGRLEQYF.

The V and J genes are TRBV7-6 and TRBJ2-2; TRBD1 matches 9 bases. CDR1 and CDR2 from the germline V gene are SGHVS and FNYEAQ. Trimming at V came to 3 bases and at J to 4 bases, leaving 9 bases not matched to a gene. The CDR3 has 17 residues. The CDR3: CASSLTPGQGPTGELFF. The CDR3 DNA reads TGTGCCAGCAGCTTGACACCGGGACAGGGCCCCACCGGGGAGCTGTTTTTT.

The J gene is TRBJ2-7, the V gene TRBV29-1; a weak D match, TRBD2 (5 bases). Germline V CDR1 and CDR2: SQVTM, ANQGSEA. Trimming shortened V by 4 bases and J by 4 bases, and 17 bases separated the two germline ends. The CDR3 is made up of 14 amino acids. This CDR3 reads CSVVWAYPGYEQYF. The DNA of the CDR3 is TGCAGCGTTGTTTGGGCTTACCCGGGGTACGAGCAGTACTTC.

The V and J genes are TRBV5-3 and TRBJ1-4; the D gene is possibly TRBD1 (5 bases). TRBV5-3 is flagged as an ORF with uncertain function. Trimming removed 5 bases at V and 1 base at J, with 15 bases between. The CDR3 loop spans 16 amino acids. The CDR3 here is CARSLASGKTNEKLFF. The CDR3 bases are TGTGCCAGAAGTTTAGCTTCAGGGAAAACTAATGAAAAACTGTTTTTT.

This chain uses TRBV11-2 with TRBJ1-2; no reliable D call. The ends were cut back, 1 base at V and 6 bases at J, with 12 bases in the middle. From germline, CDR1 is SGHAT and CDR2 FQNNGV. The CDR3 is made up of 14 amino acids. CDR3 DNA: TGTGCCAGCAGCTTAGGGAGGTCCCAGGATGGCTACACCTTC. This gives the protein CASSLGRSQDGYTF.

The chain links TRBV7-9 to TRBJ2-5, with 9 positions matching TRBD1. Trimming removed 5 bases from V and 9 bases from J; junction bases left unmatched: 7. CDR3 length: 13 residues. The germline CDR1 and CDR2 sequences are SEHNR and FQNEAQ (reference sequence). The CDR3 coding sequence is TGTGCCAGCAGCCCCGGGACAGGGCTGGCCCAGTACTTC. This translates into CASSPGTGLAQYF.

The chain uses TRBV19 and TRBJ1-1; D gene ambiguous. The CDR3 spans 14 residues. The V gene's germline CDR1 is LNHDA and CDR2 SQIVND (reference sequence). The V end lost 7 bases, the J end lost 2 bases, and 14 bases lay between the germline ends. CDR3 bases: TGTGCCAGTACCCCACTGCGAGCTAACACTGAAGCTTTCTTT. Its translation is CASTPLRANTEAFF.

The rearrangement joins TRBV7-2 to TRBJ2-3; 10 positions agree with TRBD2. The trim removed 6 bases at V and 2 bases at J, leaving 11 bases unmatched. Germline assignment: CDR1 SGHTA and CDR2 FQGNSA. This CDR3 contains 17 residues. CDR3 sequence reads: CASSYLKRGGDTDTQYF. The CDR3, as DNA: TGTGCCAGCAGTTACCTAAAGCGGGGGGGAGACACAGATACGCAGTATTTT.

This chain links TRBV30 with TRBJ2-5; no definite D call. Trimming stripped 4 bases from V and 0 bases from J, with 9 bases between. CDR3 length: 13 amino acids. Germline CDR1 and CDR2: GTSNPN and SVGIG (reference sequence). The CDR3 loop is CAWKLDYQETQYF. The DNA of the CDR3 is TGTGCCTGGAAGTTAGACTACCAAGAGACCCAGTACTTC.

The chain is built from TRBV5-4 and TRBJ2-3; a weak D match, TRBD2 (7 bases). This CDR3 spans 13 amino acids. The V and J ends lost 4 bases and 5 bases respectively, with 11 bases between them. Germline CDR1 reads SGHNT; CDR2 reads YYREEE (reference sequence). The CDR3 protein is CASSHREGDTQYF. The CDR3 nucleotides are TGTGCCAGCAGCCACAGGGAGGGAGATACGCAGTATTTT.

The rearrangement uses TRBV7-2 and TRBJ2-1, with D possibly being TRBD2 (6 bases). Per germline, CDR1 SGHTA and CDR2 FQGNSA. The CDR3 consists of 16 residues. The V and J ends lost 5 bases and 5 bases respectively, with 19 bases between them. CDR3 amino acids: CASSPMARGTNNEQFF. The CDR3 DNA reads TGTGCCAGCAGCCCCATGGCTCGGGGGACCAACAATGAGCAGTTCTTC.

The chain couples TRBV28 to TRBJ1-1; 7 bases are shared with TRBD1. V shed 6 bases, J shed 6 bases, and the junction held 7 bases outside the gene matches. CDR1 MDHEN and CDR2 SYDVKM come from the germline V gene. CDR3 length equals 13 residues. CDR3 loop: CASSIDRVPEAFF. Written as DNA, the CDR3 is TGTGCCAGCAGCATCGACAGGGTCCCTGAAGCTTTCTTT.

J is TRBJ2-3 and V is TRBV4-1, with D possibly TRBD1 on 6 matching bases. This CDR3 contains 14 residues. Germline V gene data show CDR1 as MGHRA and CDR2 as YSYEKL. Deletions cut 4 bases from V and 1 base from J, with 9 bases between. The CDR3 region has the DNA TGCGCCAGCAGCCTGAGACAGGGCACAGATACGCAGTATTTT. It codes for CASSLRQGTDTQYF.

The chain links TRBV6-5 to TRBJ1-1, with 10 positions matching TRBD1. CDR1 MNHEY and CDR2 SVGAGI come from the germline V gene. The CDR3 extends over 14 amino acids. Trimming cost V 2 bases and J 5 bases; bases outside gene matches: 2. The CDR3 protein is CASSYDRGPTEAFF. The CDR3 DNA sequence: TGTGCCAGCAGTTACGACAGGGGGCCGACTGAAGCTTTCTTT.

Only one count was recorded for this clone. This chain links TRBV5-4 with TRBJ2-3; D gene unclear. V shed 3 bases and J shed 0 bases, with 8 bases lying between them. CDR3 length: 14 residues. Looked up from germline, CDR1 is SGHNT and CDR2 is YYREEE (reference sequence). In DNA form, the CDR3 reads TGTGCCAGCAGCTCTCGTCCTAGCACAGATACGCAGTATTTT. As protein: CASSSRPSTDTQYF.

The chain uses TRBV5-4 and TRBJ1-1, with TRBD1 matching 7 bases. Germline V gene sequence: CDR1 SGHNT, CDR2 YYREEE (reference sequence). This CDR3 region has 15 residues. The junction had 7 bases not matched to a gene; V was cut back by 4 bases and J by 1 base. This chain's CDR3 is CASSRPTGPNTEAFF. The CDR3 nucleotides read TGTGCCAGCAGCAGACCGACAGGGCCGAACACTGAAGCTTTCTTT. Variable domain in full (rest from reference TRBV5-4 and TRBJ1-1): ETGVTQSPTHLIKTRGQQVTLRCSSQSGHNTVSWYQQALGQGPQFIFQYYREEENGRGNFPPRFSGLQFPNYSSELNVNALELDDSALYLCASSRPTGPNTEAFFGQGTRLTVV.